This T cell receptor (beta chain) was observed in a study of blood T cell repertoires in COVID-19. Turning to the study itself: Samples came from the United States, Italy and Spain, spanning acute and convalescent COVID-19. Sample material is recorded as cDNA or gDNA derived from T cells, B-cell-depleted T cells, or PBMCs.

TCRdb keeps only in-frame clones here, not all; method: immunoSEQ multiplex PCR. This table holds roughly 4,700 clones, around 73% found once. The sample was peripheral blood. The TCR sequence derives from a human donor in a cohort sampled during active COVID-19.

The CDR3 is CASSPAVIGTEAFF. CDR3 sequence (DNA): TGTGCCAGCAGTCCGGCGGTAATAGGAACTGAAGCTTTCTTT. The rearrangement uses TRBV2 and TRBJ1-1; D gene uncertain. V was shortened by 5 bases and J by 5 bases, with 15 bases between the two germline ends. Per germline, CDR1 SNHLY and CDR2 FYNNEI. The CDR3 is 14 residues long.